One sample yielded the 19 T cell receptor beta chains listed below, sequenced in a study of blood T cell repertoires in COVID-19. The protocol was immunoSEQ multiplex PCR, while the TCRdb copy is restricted to in-frame clones and leaves out a portion. This table has about 91,000 clones, nearly 90% appearing once. Sequenced sample: peripheral blood. All receptors derive from a man between 65 and 85 years old with acute or convalescent COVID-19.

V gene TRBV6-5 combines with J gene TRBJ1-2; tentatively, D is TRBD1 (6 bases). The CDR3 length is 15 residues. CDR1 and CDR2 (germline): MNHEY, SVGAGI. V lost 7 bases, J lost 4 bases, and 19 bases lay in between. CDR3 in DNA: TGTGCCAGCAAACCTGGACAGTCCCGGGCCTATGGCTACACCTTC. Protein: CASKPGQSRAYGYTF.

The chain employs TRBV2 and TRBJ1-4; TRBD1 agrees at 9 bases. Trimming took 4 bases from V and 13 from J; bases not matched to a gene: 13. Germline V gene sequence: CDR1 SNHLY, CDR2 FYNNEI. The CDR3 length is 15 residues. CDR3 amino acids: CASSAIQGASGGLFF. The CDR3, as DNA: TGTGCCAGCAGTGCCATACAGGGGGCCTCGGGGGGACTGTTTTTT.

The chain carries TRBV2 and TRBJ1-1; D is possibly TRBD1 (6 bases). V lost 8 bases and J lost 1, with 14 bases in between. The CDR3 extends over 14 amino acids. Germline loops: CDR1 SNHLY, CDR2 FYNNEI. For the CDR3, the DNA is TGTGCCAGCCGGCGGCGGACAGAGAACACTGAAGCTTTCTTT. Protein: CASRRRTENTEAFF.

V usage is TRBV7-2 and J usage is TRBJ1-3, with D perhaps TRBD1 (5 bases). Germline-derived CDR1 and CDR2 are SGHTA and FQGNSA. V was clipped by 3 bases and J by 3 bases, with 6 bases between them. CDR3 size: 13 residues. In DNA, the CDR3 is TGTGCCAGCAGCTTCGGGGGTGGAAACACCATATATTTT. This gives the protein CASSFGGGNTIYF. The whole variable domain, filled in from reference TRBV7-2 and TRBJ1-3, reads GAGVSQSPSNKVTEKGKDVELRCDPISGHTALYWYRQSLGQGLEFLIYFQGNSAPDKSGLPSDRFSAERTGGSVSTLTIQRTQQEDSAVYLCASSFGGGNTIYFGEGSWLTVV.

The J gene is TRBJ2-7, the V gene TRBV2, with D perhaps TRBD1 (6 bases). CDR1 is SNHLY, CDR2 FYNNEI, per germline. This CDR3 has 14 residues. V was clipped by 3 bases and J by 5 bases, with 14 bases between them. In nucleotides, the CDR3 is TGTGCCAGCAGTGAGGGGGCGCGGGTCCACGAGCAGTACTTC. It translates to CASSEGARVHEQYF.

J is TRBJ2-7 and V is TRBV6-5, with unresolved D. Germline V gene sequence: CDR1 MNHEY, CDR2 SVGAGI. CDR3 length: 13 residues. The ends were cut back, 6 bases at V and 1 base at J, with 10 bases in the middle. The CDR3 loop is CASSTRNSYEQYF. The DNA for the CDR3 is TGTGCCAGCAGCACAAGAAATTCCTACGAGCAGTACTTC.

The chain joins TRBV6-5 to TRBJ2-2; no clear D gene. The CDR3 sequence is 13 residues long. Germline V gives CDR1 MNHEY, CDR2 SVGAGI. Trimming stripped 0 bases from V and 4 bases from J, with 3 bases between. CDR3 sequence reads: CASSYSSTGELFF. The CDR3 DNA reads TGTGCCAGCAGTTACTCGAGCACCGGGGAGCTGTTTTTT.

The chain uses TRBV6-5 and TRBJ1-3, with 8 bases matching TRBD1. Germline values: CDR1 MNHEY, CDR2 SVGAGI. V lost 3 bases and J lost 2; bases outside the gene matches: 3. The CDR3 has 15 amino acids. The CDR3 region is CASSYQGAAGNTIYF. The CDR3 nucleotides are TGTGCCAGCAGTTATCAGGGGGCTGCTGGAAACACCATATATTTT.

The chain joins TRBV7-3 to TRBJ2-7; 7 bases line up with TRBD2. Germline-derived CDR1 and CDR2 are SGHTA and FQGTGA. After removal of 2 bases from V and 0 bases from J, the junction contained 4 bases not matched to a gene. The CDR3 has 15 residues. CDR3 sequence reads: CASSLLGGSSYEQYF. For the CDR3, the DNA is TGTGCCAGCAGCTTATTGGGGGGGAGCTCCTACGAGCAGTACTTC.

The chain carries TRBV13 and TRBJ2-7, with 12 bases fitting TRBD1. The CDR3 spans 14 residues. Looked up from germline, CDR1 is PRHDT and CDR2 is FYEKMQ (reference sequence). Germline trimming cut 4 bases from V and 6 bases from J; bases unmatched to any gene: 4. The DNA for the CDR3 is TGTGCCAGCAGCTCCGGGACAGGGGGCCGCGAGCAGTACTTC. Its translation: CASSSGTGGREQYF.

The chain combines TRBV6-1 with TRBJ2-7, with D possibly matching TRBD1 (6 bases). V was pared by 2 bases and J by 4 bases, with 15 bases between. The CDR3 runs to 15 residues. The germline V gene has CDR1 MNHNS and CDR2 SASEGT. Written as DNA, the CDR3 is TGTGCCAGCAGTGAACGAGGGACACCTATTTACGAGCAGTACTTC. This translates into CASSERGTPIYEQYF.

The rearrangement joins TRBV5-1 to TRBJ2-3, with D tentatively TRBD2 (6 bases). V was shortened by 0 bases and J by 0 bases, with 11 bases between the two germline ends. This CDR3 spans 16 amino acids. The V gene's germline CDR1 is SGHRS and CDR2 YFSETQ. The DNA of the CDR3 is TGCGCCAGCAGCTTGGGAGGGCGGGGCAGCACAGATACGCAGTATTTT. As protein: CASSLGGRGSTDTQYF. Looking up the rest from reference TRBV5-1 and TRBJ2-3 gives the full variable domain: KAGVTQTPRYLIKTRGQQVTLSCSPISGHRSVSWYQQTPGQGLQFLFEYFSETQRNKGNFPGRFSGRQFSNSRSEMNVSTLELGDSALYLCASSLGGRGSTDTQYFGPGTRLTVL.

The J gene is TRBJ2-1, the V gene TRBV5-1, with 14 nucleotides matching TRBD2. V lost 6 bases and J lost 0; bases outside the gene matches: 11. The V gene's germline CDR1 is SGHRS and CDR2 YFSETQ. The CDR3 has 19 residues. CDR3 DNA: TGCGCCAGCACCCCCTCCGGGACTAGCGGGGGAAGCTCCTACAATGAGCAGTTCTTC. The encoded protein is CASTPSGTSGGSSYNEQFF.

The V call is TRBV6-5, the J call TRBJ1-2, with 8 bases that match TRBD1. Germline CDR1 reads MNHEY; CDR2 reads SVGAGI. The V gene end was trimmed by 8 bases and the J gene end by 5 bases; junction bases not matched to a gene: 7. This CDR3 has 13 residues. CDR3 residues: CASEDREEYGYTF. The DNA of the CDR3 is TGTGCCAGCGAGGACAGGGAGGAATATGGCTACACCTTC.

Here the CDR3 reads CASSSGLTSSYEQYV. CDR3 coding DNA: TGTGCCAGCAGTTCCGGACTGACGAGCTCCTACGAGCAGTACGTC. The chain carries TRBV6-5 and TRBJ2-7; tentatively, D is TRBD2 (5 bases). CDR1 is MNHEY and CDR2 is SVGAGI in the germline V gene. The CDR3 is 15 amino acids. V dropped 4 bases and J dropped 0 bases, with 13 bases sitting between them.

This chain connects TRBV5-6 to TRBJ2-3; TRBD2 agrees at 12 bases. The germline gives CDR1 SGHDT, CDR2 YYEEEE. V lost 4 bases, J lost 3 bases, and 6 bases stayed unmatched. This CDR3 spans 16 amino acids. In nucleotides, the CDR3 is TGTGCCAGCAGCGTCGCCGGGACTAGCGGGACAGATACGCAGTATTTT. It yields the protein CASSVAGTSGTDTQYF.

The chain joins TRBV6-2 or TRBV6-3 to TRBJ1-1; 7 bases fit TRBD1. Trimming cost V 2 bases and J 4 bases; bases outside gene matches: 10. The CDR3 consists of 16 residues. The V gene's germline CDR1 is MNHEY and CDR2 SVGEGT. CDR3 amino acids: CASSYRVTGIITEAFF. Here the CDR3 DNA reads TGTGCCAGCAGTTACCGGGTGACAGGGATCATCACTGAAGCTTTCTTT.

This chain joins TRBV7-2 and TRBJ2-2; 8 bases map to TRBD2. J gave up 2 bases and V 3 bases, and 5 bases lay outside the gene matches. The CDR3 runs to 16 residues. Germline-derived CDR1 and CDR2 are SGHTA and FQGNSA. The CDR3 spells CASSLYGGANTGELFF. Written as DNA, the CDR3 is TGTGCCAGCAGCTTGTACGGGGGGGCTAACACCGGGGAGCTGTTTTTT. Complete variable domain (other parts from reference TRBV7-2 and TRBJ2-2): GAGVSQSPSNKVTEKGKDVELRCDPISGHTALYWYRQSLGQGLEFLIYFQGNSAPDKSGLPSDRFSAERTGGSVSTLTIQRTQQEDSAVYLCASSLYGGANTGELFFGEGSRLTVL.

The chain is built from TRBV12-3 or TRBV12-4 and TRBJ2-5, with no clear D. This CDR3 contains 12 residues. Deletions cut 5 bases from V and 7 bases from J, with 11 bases between. CDR3 loop: CASSGLRRTQYF. Written as DNA, the CDR3 is TGTGCCAGCAGTGGGCTCCGTCGGACCCAGTACTTC.